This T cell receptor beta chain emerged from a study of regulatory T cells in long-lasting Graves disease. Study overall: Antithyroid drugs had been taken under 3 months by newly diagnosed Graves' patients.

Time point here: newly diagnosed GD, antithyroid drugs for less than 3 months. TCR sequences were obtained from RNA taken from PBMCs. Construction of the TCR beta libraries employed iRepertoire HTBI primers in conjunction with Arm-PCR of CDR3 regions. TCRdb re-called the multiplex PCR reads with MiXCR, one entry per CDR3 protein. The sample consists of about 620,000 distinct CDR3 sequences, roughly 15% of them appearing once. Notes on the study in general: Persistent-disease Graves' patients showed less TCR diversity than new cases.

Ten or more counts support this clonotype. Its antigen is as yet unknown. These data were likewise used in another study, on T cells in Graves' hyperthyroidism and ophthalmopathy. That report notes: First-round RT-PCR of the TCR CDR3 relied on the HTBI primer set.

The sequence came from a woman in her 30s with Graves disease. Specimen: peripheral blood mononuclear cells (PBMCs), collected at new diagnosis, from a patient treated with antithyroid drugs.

The CDR3 coding sequence is TGTGCCAGCAGTTTGGCTGGCCAGGCCTCCGGGACCCAGTACTTC. This sequence encodes CASSLAGQASGTQYF. The chain carries TRBV28 and TRBJ2-5, with no clear D. Germline assignment: CDR1 MDHEN and CDR2 SYDVKM. Trimming pared 3 bases from V and 7 bases from J, leaving 18 bases between. The CDR3 sequence is 15 residues long.